Listed below are T cell receptor beta chains from one sample, sequenced in a study of shared clonotypes between healthy human individuals. Sequenced by immunoSEQ multiplex PCR; TCRdb stores in-frame clones only, minus some. This table holds more than 2 million clones, over 85% found once. Sequenced material: naive CD8+ T cells from PBMCs. Every receptor here comes from a man aged 18 to 30 in good health. Some clones in this sample may be carry-over from other donors' samples. CDR3s include the opening cysteine and the closing phenylalanine or tryptophan. D genes are given only for firm matches. The size of a clone is reported for some rows only, either as once, few or many, or as a class for expanded clones.

d_call: NA
j_call: TRBJ1-3
v_call: TRBV7-2
clone_size: few
cdr3_aa: CASSLVVSGNTIYF
cdr3_nt: TGTGCCAGCAGCTTAGTGGTTTCTGGAAACACCATATATTTT

d_call: TRBD1
j_call: TRBJ2-7
v_call: TRBV5-1
clone_size: NA
cdr3_aa: CASSLDRGISYEQYF
cdr3_nt: TGCGCCAGCAGCTTGGACAGGGGTATATCCTACGAGCAGTACTTC

d_call: TRBD2
j_call: TRBJ2-7
v_call: TRBV19
clone_size: NA
cdr3_aa: CASSITSETYEQYF
cdr3_nt: TGTGCCAGTAGTATCACTAGCGAAACCTACGAGCAGTACTTC

d_call: NA
j_call: TRBJ2-1
v_call: TRBV9
clone_size: NA
cdr3_aa: CASSVGSADNEQFF
cdr3_nt: TGTGCCAGCAGCGTTGGATCGGCGGACAATGAGCAGTTCTTC

d_call: TRBD1
j_call: TRBJ1-4
v_call: TRBV28
clone_size: NA
cdr3_aa: CASRARLGTENEKLFF
cdr3_nt: TGTGCCAGCAGAGCCCGCCTCGGGACAGAAAATGAAAAACTGTTTTTT

d_call: NA
j_call: TRBJ2-7
v_call: TRBV27
clone_size: NA
cdr3_aa: CASSLSDAYEQYF
cdr3_nt: TGTGCCAGCAGTTTGTCTGACGCCTACGAGCAGTACTTC

d_call: NA
j_call: TRBJ2-1
v_call: TRBV7-9
clone_size: NA
cdr3_aa: CASSSSPVPGNEQFF
cdr3_nt: TGTGCCAGCAGCTCATCCCCAGTCCCGGGGAATGAGCAGTTCTTC

d_call: NA
j_call: TRBJ2-1
v_call: TRBV15
clone_size: NA
cdr3_aa: CATSGRWAEGTYNEQFF
cdr3_nt: TGTGCCACCAGCGGGCGATGGGCGGAGGGGACCTACAATGAGCAGTTCTTC

d_call: TRBD2
j_call: TRBJ2-2
v_call: TRBV6-1
clone_size: NA
cdr3_aa: CASSEVPPLAAGELFF
cdr3_nt: TGTGCCAGCAGTGAAGTTCCCCCGCTAGCGGCCGGGGAGCTGTTTTTT

d_call: TRBD2
j_call: TRBJ2-1
v_call: TRBV11-2
clone_size: NA
cdr3_aa: CASSSRTSFPNEQFF
cdr3_nt: TGTGCCAGCAGCTCGAGGACTAGCTTCCCCAATGAGCAGTTCTTC

d_call: NA
j_call: TRBJ2-3
v_call: TRBV7-9
clone_size: NA
cdr3_aa: CASSSPATVSTDTQYF
cdr3_nt: TGTGCCAGCAGCTCCCCCGCCACGGTGAGCACAGATACGCAGTATTTT

d_call: TRBD1
j_call: TRBJ2-2
v_call: TRBV7-9
clone_size: NA
cdr3_aa: CASSSTGTGKGGELFF
cdr3_nt: TGTGCCAGCAGTTCAACCGGGACAGGGAAAGGCGGGGAGCTGTTTTTT

d_call: TRBD1
j_call: TRBJ2-7
v_call: TRBV9
clone_size: NA
cdr3_aa: CASSPGQGVSYEQYF
cdr3_nt: TGTGCCAGCAGCCCGGGACAGGGGGTCTCCTACGAGCAGTACTTC

d_call: TRBD2
j_call: TRBJ2-1
v_call: TRBV5-1
clone_size: NA
cdr3_aa: CASSLTTFGTSGRGPYNEQFF
cdr3_nt: TGCGCCAGCAGCTTGACCACCTTCGGGACTAGCGGGAGGGGACCCTACAATGAGCAGTTCTTC

d_call: TRBD2
j_call: TRBJ2-7
v_call: TRBV30
clone_size: NA
cdr3_aa: CAWMSGAGYAEQYF
cdr3_nt: TGTGCCTGGATGAGCGGGGCGGGATACGCCGAGCAGTACTTC